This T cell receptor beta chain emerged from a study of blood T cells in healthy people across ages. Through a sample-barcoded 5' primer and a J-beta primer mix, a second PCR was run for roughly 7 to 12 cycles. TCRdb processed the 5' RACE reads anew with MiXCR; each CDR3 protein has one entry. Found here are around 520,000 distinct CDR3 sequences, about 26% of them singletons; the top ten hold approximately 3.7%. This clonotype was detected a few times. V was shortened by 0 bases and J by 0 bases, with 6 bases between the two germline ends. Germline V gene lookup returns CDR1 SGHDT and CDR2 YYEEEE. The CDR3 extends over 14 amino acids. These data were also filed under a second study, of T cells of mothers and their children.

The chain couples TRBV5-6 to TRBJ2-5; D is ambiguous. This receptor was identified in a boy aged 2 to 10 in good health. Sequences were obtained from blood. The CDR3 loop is CASSLDKYQETQYF. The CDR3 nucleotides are TGTGCCAGCAGCTTGGACAAGTACCAAGAGACCCAGTACTTC.